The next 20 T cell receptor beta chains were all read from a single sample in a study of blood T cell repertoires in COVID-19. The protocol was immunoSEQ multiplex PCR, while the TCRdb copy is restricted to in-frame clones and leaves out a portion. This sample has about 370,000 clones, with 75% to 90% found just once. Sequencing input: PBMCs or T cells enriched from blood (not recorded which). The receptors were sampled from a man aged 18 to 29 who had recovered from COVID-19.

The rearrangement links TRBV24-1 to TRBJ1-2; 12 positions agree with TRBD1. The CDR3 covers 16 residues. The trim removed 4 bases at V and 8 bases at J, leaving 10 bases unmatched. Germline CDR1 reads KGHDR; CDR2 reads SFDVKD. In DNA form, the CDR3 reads TGTGCCACCAGTGACCCTGGGACAGGGGGCGTCGGAGGCTACACCTTC. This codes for CATSDPGTGGVGGYTF.

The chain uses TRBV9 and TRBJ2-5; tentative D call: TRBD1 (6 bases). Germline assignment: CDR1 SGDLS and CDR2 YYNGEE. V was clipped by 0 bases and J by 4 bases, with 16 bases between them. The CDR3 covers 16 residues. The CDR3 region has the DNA TGTGCCAGCAGCGTAGAGGGTGGGGCCAGGGGAGAGACCCAGTACTTC. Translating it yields CASSVEGGARGETQYF.

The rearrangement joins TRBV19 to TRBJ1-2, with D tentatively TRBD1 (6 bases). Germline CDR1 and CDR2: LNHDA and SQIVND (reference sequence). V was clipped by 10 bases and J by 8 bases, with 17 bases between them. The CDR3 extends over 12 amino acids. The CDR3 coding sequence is TGTGCCACCGAAAGGGGGGGAGGAGGCTACACCTTC. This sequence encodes CATERGGGGYTF.

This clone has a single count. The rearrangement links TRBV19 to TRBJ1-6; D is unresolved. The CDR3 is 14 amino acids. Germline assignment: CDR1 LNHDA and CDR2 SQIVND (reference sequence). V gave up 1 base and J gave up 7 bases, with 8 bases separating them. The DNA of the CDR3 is TGTGCCAGTAGTATAGTCGGGAGCAATTCACCCCTCCACTTT. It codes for CASSIVGSNSPLHF.

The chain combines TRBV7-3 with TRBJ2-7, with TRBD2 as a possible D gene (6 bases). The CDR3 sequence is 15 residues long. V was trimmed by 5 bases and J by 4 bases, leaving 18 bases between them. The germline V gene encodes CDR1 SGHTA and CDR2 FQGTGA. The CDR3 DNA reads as TGTGCCAGCAGCCAGGCCCCGGGGGATGGATACGAGCAGTACTTC. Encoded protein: CASSQAPGDGYEQYF.

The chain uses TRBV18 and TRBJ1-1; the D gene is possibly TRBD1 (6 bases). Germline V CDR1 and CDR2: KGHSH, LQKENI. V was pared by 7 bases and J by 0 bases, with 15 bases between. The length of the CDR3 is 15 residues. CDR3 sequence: CASFPQQGLNTEAFF. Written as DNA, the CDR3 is TGTGCCAGCTTCCCCCAACAGGGTTTGAACACTGAAGCTTTCTTT. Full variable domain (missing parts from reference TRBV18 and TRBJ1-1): NAGVMQNPRHLVRRRGQEARLRCSPMKGHSHVYWYRQLPEEGLKFMVYLQKENIIDESGMPKERFSAEFPKEGPSILRIQQVVRGDSAAYFCASFPQQGLNTEAFFGQGTRLTVV.

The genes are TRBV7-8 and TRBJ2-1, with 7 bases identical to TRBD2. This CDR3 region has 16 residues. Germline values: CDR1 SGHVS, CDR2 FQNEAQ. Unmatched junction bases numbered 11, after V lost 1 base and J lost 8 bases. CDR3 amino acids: CASSLEPGLVTYEQFF. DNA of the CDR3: TGTGCCAGCAGCTTAGAACCTGGACTAGTCACTTATGAGCAGTTCTTC. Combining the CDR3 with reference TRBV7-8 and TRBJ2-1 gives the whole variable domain GAGVSQSPRYKVAKRGQDVALRCDPISGHVSLFWYQQALGQGPEFLTYFQNEAQLDKSGLPSDRFFAERPEGSVSTLKIQRTQQEDSAVYLCASSLEPGLVTYEQFFGPGTRLTVL.

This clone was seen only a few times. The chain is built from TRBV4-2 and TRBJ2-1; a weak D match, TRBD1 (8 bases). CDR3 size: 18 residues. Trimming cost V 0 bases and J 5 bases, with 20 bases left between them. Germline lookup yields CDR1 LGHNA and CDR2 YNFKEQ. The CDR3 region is CASSQDSKTGDYHNEQFF. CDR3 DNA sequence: TGTGCCAGCAGCCAAGATTCAAAGACAGGGGACTATCACAATGAGCAGTTCTTC.

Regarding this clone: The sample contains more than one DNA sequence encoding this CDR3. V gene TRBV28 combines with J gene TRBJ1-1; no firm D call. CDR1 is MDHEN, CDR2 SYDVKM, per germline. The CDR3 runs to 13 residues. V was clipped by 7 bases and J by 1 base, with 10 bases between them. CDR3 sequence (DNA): TGTGCCAGCACCCCCCCCGGGAACACTGAAGCTTTCTTT. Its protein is CASTPPGNTEAFF.

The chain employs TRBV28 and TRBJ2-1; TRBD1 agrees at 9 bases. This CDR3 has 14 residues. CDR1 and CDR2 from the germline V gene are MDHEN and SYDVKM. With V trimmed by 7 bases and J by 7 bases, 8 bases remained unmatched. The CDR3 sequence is CASKIGTGRNEQFF. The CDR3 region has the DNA TGTGCCAGCAAAATAGGGACAGGGAGAAATGAGCAGTTCTTC.

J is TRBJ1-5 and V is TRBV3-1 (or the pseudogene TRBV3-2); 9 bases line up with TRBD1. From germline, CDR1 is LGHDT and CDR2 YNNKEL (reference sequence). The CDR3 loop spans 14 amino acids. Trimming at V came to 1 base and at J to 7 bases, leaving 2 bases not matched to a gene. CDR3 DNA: TGTGCCAGCAGCCAAGGGACAGGGGTACAGCCCCAGCATTTT. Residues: CASSQGTGVQPQHF.

This chain's CDR3 is CASSSIQGTSSEQYF. The CDR3 bases are TGTGCCAGTAGTAGCATCCAGGGGACCAGTTCGGAGCAGTACTTC. The chain couples TRBV19 to TRBJ2-7, with a weak D call TRBD1 (6 bases). Germline lookup yields CDR1 LNHDA and CDR2 SQIVND (reference sequence). The V and J ends lost 4 bases and 7 bases respectively, with 20 bases between them. The CDR3 totals 15 residues.

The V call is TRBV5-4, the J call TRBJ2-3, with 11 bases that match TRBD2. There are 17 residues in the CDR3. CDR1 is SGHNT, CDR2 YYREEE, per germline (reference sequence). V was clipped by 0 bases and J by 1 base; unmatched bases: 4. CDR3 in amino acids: CASSLGLAGSRTDTQYF. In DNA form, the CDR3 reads TGTGCCAGCAGCTTGGGACTAGCGGGGTCTCGCACAGATACGCAGTATTTT.

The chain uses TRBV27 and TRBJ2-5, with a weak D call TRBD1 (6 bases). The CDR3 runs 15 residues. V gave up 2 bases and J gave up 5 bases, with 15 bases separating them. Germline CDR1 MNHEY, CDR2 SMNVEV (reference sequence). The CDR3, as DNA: TGTGCCAGCAGTTTACAGGGTTTTAGGGGGGAGACCCAGTACTTC. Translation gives CASSLQGFRGETQYF.

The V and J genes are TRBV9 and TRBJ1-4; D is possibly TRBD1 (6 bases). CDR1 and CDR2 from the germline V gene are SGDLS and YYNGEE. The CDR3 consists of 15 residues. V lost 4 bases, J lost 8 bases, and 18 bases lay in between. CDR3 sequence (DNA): TGTGCCAGCAGCCCACAGACAGGTTGGGGCGAAAAACTGTTTTTT. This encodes CASSPQTGWGEKLFF.

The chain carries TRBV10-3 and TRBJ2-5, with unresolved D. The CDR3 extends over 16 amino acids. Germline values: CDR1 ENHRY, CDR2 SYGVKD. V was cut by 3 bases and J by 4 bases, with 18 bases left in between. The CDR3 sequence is CAISDPDLPGGETQYF. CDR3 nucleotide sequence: TGTGCCATCAGTGACCCCGACCTCCCGGGTGGAGAGACCCAGTACTTC.

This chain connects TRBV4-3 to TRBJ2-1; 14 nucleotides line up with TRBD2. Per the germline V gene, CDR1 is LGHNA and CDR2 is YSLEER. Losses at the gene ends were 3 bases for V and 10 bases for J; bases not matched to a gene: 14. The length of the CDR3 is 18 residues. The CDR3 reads CASSQDDPGLAGVYEQFF. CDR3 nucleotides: TGCGCCAGCAGCCAGGACGACCCGGGACTAGCGGGAGTCTACGAGCAGTTCTTC.

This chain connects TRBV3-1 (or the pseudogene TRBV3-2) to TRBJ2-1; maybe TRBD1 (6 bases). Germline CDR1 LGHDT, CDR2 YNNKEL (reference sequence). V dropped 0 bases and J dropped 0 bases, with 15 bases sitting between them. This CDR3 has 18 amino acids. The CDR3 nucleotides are TGTGCCAGCAGCCAAGAAGGGGGTAACAAGTACTCCTACAATGAGCAGTTCTTC. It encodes CASSQEGGNKYSYNEQFF.

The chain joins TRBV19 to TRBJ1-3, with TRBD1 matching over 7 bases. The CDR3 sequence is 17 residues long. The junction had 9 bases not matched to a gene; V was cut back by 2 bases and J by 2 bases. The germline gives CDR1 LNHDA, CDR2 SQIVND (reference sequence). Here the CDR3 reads CASSIPSTGEAGNTIYF. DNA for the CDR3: TGTGCCAGTAGTATACCTTCAACAGGGGAAGCTGGAAACACCATATATTTT.

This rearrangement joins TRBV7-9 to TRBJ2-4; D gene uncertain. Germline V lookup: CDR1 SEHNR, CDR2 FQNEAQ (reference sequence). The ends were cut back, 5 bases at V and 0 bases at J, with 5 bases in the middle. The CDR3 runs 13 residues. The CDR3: CASSDRAKNIQYF. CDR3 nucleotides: TGTGCCAGCAGCGATAGAGCCAAAAACATTCAGTACTTC.